These 29 T cell receptor beta chains originate from one sample sequenced in a study of cytomegalovirus exposure and HLA in healthy donors. Researchers ran the PCR with 60 Vbeta and 13 Jbeta primers. Here immunoSEQ multiplex PCR was the method, and the copy in TCRdb shows in-frame clones only, minus some. The table includes fewer than 150,000 clones, approximately 77% detected once. Sequencing was performed on PBMCs. The receptors originated from a man in his thirties or forties in good health and CMV-seronegative.

The chain uses TRBV19 and TRBJ1-2; no clear D gene. Germline V lookup: CDR1 LNHDA, CDR2 SQIVND (reference sequence). V lost 3 bases and J 4 bases, leaving 9 bases between the germline ends. CDR3 length: 13 amino acids. CDR3 coding DNA: TGTGCCAGTAGTATGGGCCAACCCTATGGCTACACCTTC. Translated, it gives CASSMGQPYGYTF.

This clone turned up a few times. J is TRBJ2-7 and V is TRBV6-5, with TRBD1 identical over 8 bases. The CDR3 covers 15 residues. The V gene's germline CDR1 is MNHEY and CDR2 SVGAGI. With V trimmed by 0 bases and J by 5 bases, 6 bases remained unmatched. CDR3 coding DNA: TGTGCCAGCAGTTACTCGAGGCAGGGGGCCCACGAGCAGTACTTC. Amino acid sequence: CASSYSRQGAHEQYF.

This chain links TRBV19 with TRBJ2-6; D is uncertain. Per the germline V gene, CDR1 is LNHDA and CDR2 is SQIVND (reference sequence). The CDR3 runs 16 residues. V was cut by 0 bases and J by 4 bases, with 10 bases left in between. CDR3 in DNA: TGTGCCAGTAGTATAGATCTCAGGCCCGGGGCCAACGTCCTGACTTTC. Translating it yields CASSIDLRPGANVLTF.

The rearrangement joins TRBV28 to TRBJ1-1, with 10 bases aligning to TRBD1. The CDR3 contains 14 residues. Per germline, CDR1 MDHEN and CDR2 SYDVKM. V shed 6 bases and J 4 bases; nucleotides not matched to a gene: 5. The chain's CDR3 is CASRSGTGVTEAFF. In DNA form, the CDR3 reads TGTGCCAGCAGGTCCGGGACAGGGGTCACTGAAGCTTTCTTT.

The sample holds a few counts of this clone. This chain uses TRBV27 with TRBJ1-1; TRBD1 matches 10 bases. Germline lookup yields CDR1 MNHEY and CDR2 SMNVEV (reference sequence). The CDR3 covers 16 residues. The trim removed 5 bases at V and 3 bases at J, leaving 9 bases unmatched. This chain's CDR3 is CASSPDRGRWDTEAFF. CDR3 sequence (DNA): TGTGCCAGCAGTCCAGACAGGGGGCGCTGGGACACTGAAGCTTTCTTT.

V is TRBV6-5 and J is TRBJ2-7, with D maybe TRBD1 (6 bases). Trimming took off 6 bases at V and 3 bases at J, with 18 bases between the two ends. Germline CDR1 and CDR2: MNHEY and SVGAGI. The CDR3 consists of 15 residues. The CDR3 protein is CASRPALRGRYEQYF. CDR3 bases: TGTGCCAGCAGACCGGCCCTCAGGGGCCGCTACGAGCAGTACTTC.

The rearrangement joins TRBV28 to TRBJ2-7, with D perhaps TRBD2 (5 bases). Per the germline V gene, CDR1 is MDHEN and CDR2 is SYDVKM. Trimming took off 1 base at V and 2 bases at J, with 9 bases between the two ends. The CDR3 runs to 14 residues. CDR3 sequence: CASSLSPGAYEQYF. For the CDR3, the DNA is TGTGCCAGCAGTTTATCGCCCGGGGCCTACGAGCAGTACTTC.

The chain carries TRBV10-3 and TRBJ2-7; D is perhaps TRBD2 (5 bases). Germline V gene lookup returns CDR1 ENHRY and CDR2 SYGVKD. V was shortened by 7 bases and J by 2 bases, with 12 bases between the two germline ends. The CDR3 has 13 amino acids. CDR3 nucleotides: TGTGCCATCACGGGGAGTACTCCCTACGAGCAGTACTTC. It codes for CAITGSTPYEQYF.

The chain is built from TRBV2 and TRBJ1-2, with a tentative D call TRBD1 (6 bases). Trimming stripped 0 bases from V and 7 bases from J, with 12 bases between. This CDR3 contains 14 residues. CDR1 and CDR2 (germline): SNHLY, FYNNEI. CDR3 protein: CASSEARGQGGYTF. In nucleotides, the CDR3 is TGTGCCAGCAGTGAAGCGCGGGGGCAGGGTGGCTACACCTTC. Combining the CDR3 with reference TRBV2 and TRBJ1-2 gives the whole variable domain EPEVTQTPSHQVTQMGQEVILRCVPISNHLYFYWYRQILGQKVEFLVSFYNNEISEKSEIFDDQFSVERPDGSNFTLKIRSTKLEDSAMYFCASSEARGQGGYTFGSGTRLTVV.

The J gene is TRBJ2-7, the V gene TRBV18; 7 bases align to TRBD1. This CDR3 is 16 amino acids long. Germline lookup yields CDR1 KGHSH and CDR2 LQKENI. The trim removed 5 bases at V and 0 bases at J, leaving 10 bases unmatched. CDR3 sequence (DNA): TGTGCCAGCTCAGCTATGCGAGGGACAGCCTCCTACGAGCAGTACTTC. This gives the protein CASSAMRGTASYEQYF.

The genes are TRBV5-1 and TRBJ2-1; 8 bases are shared with TRBD2. Unmatched junction bases numbered 1, after V lost 4 bases and J lost 1 base. This CDR3 comprises 14 residues. The germline gives CDR1 SGHRS, CDR2 YFSETQ. Here the CDR3 reads CASSLAGSYNEQFF. Here the CDR3 DNA reads TGCGCCAGCAGCCTAGCGGGTTCCTACAATGAGCAGTTCTTC.

This clone was observed a handful of times. The chain is built from TRBV7-9 and TRBJ2-5; 11 nucleotides align to TRBD2. CDR1 is SEHNR and CDR2 is FQNEAQ in the germline V gene (reference sequence). Losses at the gene ends were 4 bases for V and 2 bases for J; bases not matched to a gene: 12. This CDR3 contains 18 residues. The DNA for the CDR3 is TGTGCCAGCAGCTCTCCGGTACTAGCGGGAGTTCAGCAAGAGACCCAGTACTTC. This codes for CASSSPVLAGVQQETQYF.

The chain uses TRBV30 and TRBJ2-7; a weak D match, TRBD1 (5 bases). Germline V CDR1 and CDR2: GTSNPN, SVGIG (reference sequence). CDR3 size: 14 residues. V shed 0 bases and J shed 5 bases, with 14 bases lying between them. CDR3 sequence: CAWSVGQGNDEQYF. CDR3 nucleotides: TGTGCCTGGAGTGTTGGGCAGGGTAACGACGAGCAGTACTTC. The whole variable domain, remainder taken from reference TRBV30 and TRBJ2-7, is SQTIHQWPATLVQPVGSPLSLECTVEGTSNPNLYWYRQAAGRGLQLLFYSVGIGQISSEVPQNLSASRPQDRQFILSSKKLLLSDSGFYLCAWSVGQGNDEQYFGPGTRLTVT.

The chain uses TRBV25-1 and TRBJ2-1; 11 nucleotides match TRBD2. V was clipped by 4 bases and J by 8 bases; unmatched bases: 10. CDR3 length: 16 residues. Germline V lookup: CDR1 MGHDK, CDR2 SYGVNS. This chain's CDR3 is CASSGSSGRASDEQFF. Here the CDR3 DNA reads TGTGCCAGCAGTGGGAGTAGCGGGAGGGCCTCCGATGAGCAGTTCTTC.

The chain combines TRBV30 with TRBJ2-5; a weak D match, TRBD2 (6 bases). Trimming left V 2 bases short and J 11 bases short, with 12 bases between. The CDR3 spans 11 residues. Germline assignment: CDR1 GTSNPN and CDR2 SVGIG (reference sequence). CDR3 protein: CAWSRDWEQYF. The CDR3 nucleotides read TGTGCCTGGAGTAGGGACTGGGAGCAGTACTTC.

This chain links TRBV18 with TRBJ1-1; D is perhaps TRBD1 (5 bases). The ends were cut back, 3 bases at V and 3 bases at J, with 26 bases in the middle. CDR3 size: 19 residues. Germline CDR1 is KGHSH and CDR2 is LQKENI. The CDR3 sequence is CASSPTDLGPEGTDTEAFF. Here the CDR3 DNA reads TGTGCCAGCTCACCTACAGATTTAGGGCCGGAGGGGACGGACACTGAAGCTTTCTTT.

This chain uses TRBV19 with TRBJ2-1, with D maybe TRBD2 (7 bases). This CDR3 contains 14 residues. Germline V gives CDR1 LNHDA, CDR2 SQIVND (reference sequence). V dropped 5 bases and J dropped 13 bases, with 21 bases sitting between them. CDR3 loop: CASSPGGGERDQFF. Written as DNA, the CDR3 is TGTGCCAGTAGTCCCGGAGGGGGGGAAAGAGACCAGTTCTTC.

This clone appeared once. The chain recombines TRBV15 with TRBJ2-7, with 14 bases that match TRBD2. Germline lookup yields CDR1 LNHNV and CDR2 YYDKDF (reference sequence). The junction had 3 bases not matched to a gene; V was cut back by 0 bases and J by 5 bases. The CDR3 loop spans 16 amino acids. In nucleotides, the CDR3 is TGTGCCACCAGCAGAGAAGAGGGACTAGCGGGAGACGAGCAGTACTTC. Translation gives CATSREEGLAGDEQYF.

V usage is TRBV5-3 and J usage is TRBJ2-3; 7 bases are shared with TRBD2. TRBV5-3 is an ORF, with its function uncertain. The CDR3 runs 15 residues. The trim removed 4 bases at V and 1 base at J, leaving 6 bases unmatched. For the CDR3, the DNA is TGTGCCAGAAGCGGAACTAGCGCAGGCACAGATACGCAGTATTTT. Its translation is CARSGTSAGTDTQYF.

This rearrangement joins TRBV2 to TRBJ2-3, with 9 positions matching TRBD1. V shed 6 bases and J 2 bases; nucleotides not matched to a gene: 9. Looked up from germline, CDR1 is SNHLY and CDR2 is FYNNEI. This CDR3 contains 16 residues. CDR3 residues: CASRGVGTGNTDTQYF. CDR3 nucleotides: TGTGCCAGCAGAGGCGTTGGGACAGGGAACACAGATACGCAGTATTTT. The full variable domain, its missing parts supplied by reference TRBV2 and TRBJ2-3, is EPEVTQTPSHQVTQMGQEVILRCVPISNHLYFYWYRQILGQKVEFLVSFYNNEISEKSEIFDDQFSVERPDGSNFTLKIRSTKLEDSAMYFCASRGVGTGNTDTQYFGPGTRLTVL.

The chain combines TRBV28 with TRBJ1-1; no reliable D call. The CDR3 is 12 amino acids. Germline CDR1 is MDHEN and CDR2 is SYDVKM. Trimming removed 7 bases at V and 8 bases at J, with 14 bases between. This chain's CDR3 is CASTQSAAEAFF. The CDR3 DNA follows: TGTGCCAGCACTCAAAGCGCGGCCGAAGCTTTCTTT.

This chain links TRBV5-1 with TRBJ2-7; 7 bases match TRBD1. The CDR3 runs to 15 residues. J lost 2 bases, V lost 3 bases, and 8 bases had no gene match. The V gene's germline CDR1 is SGHRS and CDR2 YFSETQ. CDR3 sequence reads: CASSSNRGLTYEQYF. DNA of the CDR3: TGCGCCAGCAGCTCAAACAGGGGTTTAACCTACGAGCAGTACTTC.

The chain recombines TRBV10-1 with TRBJ2-1; TRBD1 agrees at 8 bases. V lost 2 bases and J lost 1; bases outside the gene matches: 4. The CDR3 has 16 amino acids. Germline V gives CDR1 WNHNN, CDR2 SYGVQD (reference sequence). The CDR3 reads CASSEMTGASYNEQFF. CDR3 nucleotides: TGCGCCAGCAGTGAGATGACAGGGGCGTCCTACAATGAGCAGTTCTTC.

V usage is TRBV19 and J usage is TRBJ2-3; weak D call: TRBD1 (6 bases). The V end was cut by 3 bases, the J end by 10 bases, with 11 bases between. From germline, CDR1 is LNHDA and CDR2 SQIVND (reference sequence). The CDR3 has 12 residues. CDR3 DNA sequence: TGTGCCAGTAGTATGGACAGAGAGCCGCAGTATTTT. Its protein product is CASSMDREPQYF.

CDR3: CASSQPGSSYGYTF. CDR3 nucleotides: TGCGCCAGCAGCCAGCCAGGTAGTAGCTATGGCTACACCTTC. The chain carries TRBV4-1 and TRBJ1-2; D gene uncertain. The CDR3 is 14 amino acids. Trimming took off 3 bases at V and 4 bases at J, with 12 bases between the two ends. Germline CDR1 and CDR2: MGHRA and YSYEKL.

This chain uses TRBV7-9 with TRBJ2-7, with a tentative D call TRBD2 (5 bases). Germline assignment: CDR1 SEHNR and CDR2 FQNEAQ (reference sequence). This CDR3 comprises 13 residues. Trimming removed 1 base from V and 4 bases from J, with 8 bases in between. CDR3 in amino acids: CASSLGRFYEQYF. DNA of the CDR3: TGTGCCAGCAGCTTAGGGAGGTTTTACGAGCAGTACTTC.

This chain links TRBV10-2 with TRBJ2-7; the D gene is possibly TRBD2 (6 bases). CDR3 length equals 15 residues. V was cut by 2 bases and J by 7 bases, with 18 bases left in between. Germline V gene lookup returns CDR1 WSHSY and CDR2 SAAADI. The CDR3 DNA follows: TGCGCCAGCAGTGAGGGAGGGGTTTCCGAAGGGGAGCAGTACTTC. Its translation: CASSEGGVSEGEQYF.

J is TRBJ2-2 and V is TRBV9, with a possible D match to TRBD2 (6 bases). V lost 0 bases and J 0 bases, leaving 9 bases between the germline ends. Germline CDR1 reads SGDLS; CDR2 reads YYNGEE. This CDR3 spans 16 amino acids. The CDR3 region is CASSVVSGANTGELFF. The CDR3 DNA follows: TGTGCCAGCAGCGTAGTTAGCGGAGCGAACACCGGGGAGCTGTTTTTT. The variable domain in full, with the rest retrieved from reference TRBV9 and TRBJ2-2, is DSGVTQTPKHLITATGQRVTLRCSPRSGDLSVYWYQQSLDQGLQFLIQYYNGEERAKGNILERFSAQQFPDLHSELNLSSLELGDSALYFCASSVVSGANTGELFFGEGSRLTVL.

CDR3 sequence: CASSQGQGAPAFF. CDR3 DNA: TGTGCCAGCAGCCAAGGACAGGGGGCGCCGGCTTTCTTT. The rearrangement joins TRBV7-9 to TRBJ1-1; TRBD1 agrees at 11 bases. This CDR3 is 13 amino acids long. From germline, CDR1 is SEHNR and CDR2 FQNEAQ (reference sequence). J was trimmed by 11 bases and V by 5 bases; bases with no gene match: 7.